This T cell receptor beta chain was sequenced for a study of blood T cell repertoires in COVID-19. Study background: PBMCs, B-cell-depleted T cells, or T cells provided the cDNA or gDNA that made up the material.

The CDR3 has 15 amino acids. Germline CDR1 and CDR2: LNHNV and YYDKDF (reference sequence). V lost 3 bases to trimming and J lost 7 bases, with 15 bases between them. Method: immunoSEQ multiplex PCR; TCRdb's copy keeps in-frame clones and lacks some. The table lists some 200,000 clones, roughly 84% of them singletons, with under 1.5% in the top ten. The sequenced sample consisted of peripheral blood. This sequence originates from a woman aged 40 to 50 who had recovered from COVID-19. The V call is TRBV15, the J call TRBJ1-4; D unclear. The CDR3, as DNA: TGTGCCACCAGCAGTTCGAGCCGGCCGGGTGAAAAACTGTTTTTT. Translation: CATSSSSRPGEKLFF.